This is a list of T cell receptor beta chains from one sample in a study of Ad26.COV2.S vaccination and SARS-CoV-2 variants. Measured with immunoSEQ multiplex PCR; TCRdb has only the in-frame clones, and not every one. The sample lists 400,000 to 500,000 clones, around 89% occurring once. Sequenced here: peripheral blood, sampled in a trial of Ad26.COV2.S vaccine versus placebo. The receptors shown here come from a person aged 18-60 years who received the Ad26.COV2.S COVID-19 vaccine or a placebo. Each CDR3 is given with its conserved first and last residue. D genes are given only for firm matches. Size is omitted from some rows. Given values are once, few, many or a class for expanded clones.

d_gene | j_gene | v_gene | abundance | CDR3nt | CDR3aa
- | TRBJ2-1 | TRBV7-2 | - | TGTGCCAGCAGCTTGCCGCGGGACGGTTATCTAAAGCAGTTCTTC | CASSLPRDGYLKQFF
- | TRBJ1-5 | TRBV5-4 | - | TGTGCCAGCAGCTTTAAGGGTCCAGGGAACAATCAGCCCCAGCATTTT | CASSFKGPGNNQPQHF
- | TRBJ2-7 | TRBV29-1 | - | TGCAGCGTTGTGCAGGTAGAGGGTGAGCAGTACTTC | CSVVQVEGEQYF
- | TRBJ2-7 | TRBV5-1 | - | TGCGCCAGCAGCGCCGGGTCTTTAGCTCCCTACGAGCAGTACTTC | CASSAGSLAPYEQYF
- | TRBJ2-2 | TRBV9 | - | TGTGCCAGCACCAGGGACCCCCAACTCCCCGGGGAGCTGTTTTTT | CASTRDPQLPGELFF
TRBD1 | TRBJ2-1 | TRBV11-1 | - | TGTGCCAGCAGCAAGGGACAGGGGAGATACAATGAGCAGTTCTTC | CASSKGQGRYNEQFF
- | TRBJ1-4 | TRBV28 | - | TGTGCCAGCAGCTTCACTGGGGTGGGCAGGGGTAATGAAAAACTGTTTTTT | CASSFTGVGRGNEKLFF
TRBD2 | TRBJ2-3 | TRBV9 | - | TGTGCCAGCAGCGAGCTAGCGGGGGGGCTTACAGATACGCAGTATTTT | CASSELAGGLTDTQYF
- | TRBJ2-3 | TRBV7-2 | - | TGTGCCAGCAGCTTGGCGCGAAGGGGCTACCCTAGCACAGATACGCAGTATTTT | CASSLARRGYPSTDTQYF
- | TRBJ1-5 | TRBV3-1/TRBV3-2 | - | TGTGCCAGCAGCTTCTACGGCGGGAATCAGCCCCAGCATTTT | CASSFYGGNQPQHF
TRBD1 | TRBJ1-6 | TRBV4-1 | - | TGCGCCAGCAGCCAAACGGGGACAGCCGATTCACCCCTCCACTTT | CASSQTGTADSPLHF
TRBD1 | TRBJ1-3 | TRBV10-1 | - | TGCGCCAGCAGTGTCCGCCGGGACAGGCCGGTTAACACCATATATTTT | CASSVRRDRPVNTIYF
- | TRBJ1-4 | TRBV9 | - | TGTGCCAGCAGCGTAGGGTGGACTAATGAAAAACTGTTTTTT | CASSVGWTNEKLFF
- | TRBJ2-3 | TRBV9 | - | TGTGCCAGCAGCGCCTCTACAGATACGCAGTATTTT | CASSASTDTQYF
TRBD2 | TRBJ2-3 | TRBV11-2 | - | TGTGCCAGCAGCTTAGGAGCCCTAGCGGGGGGAGATACGCAGTATTTT | CASSLGALAGGDTQYF
- | TRBJ1-1 | TRBV11-2 | - | TGTGCCAGCAGCTTCGGACAGAACACTGAAGCTTTCTTT | CASSFGQNTEAFF
- | TRBJ1-3 | TRBV15 | - | TGTGCCACCAGCAGAGATCTGACATCGGGTAACACCATATATTTT | CATSRDLTSGNTIYF
- | TRBJ2-1 | TRBV6-5 | - | TGTGCCAGCATTTCCCCGCTGGTCGATGAGCAGTTCTTC | CASISPLVDEQFF
TRBD2 | TRBJ2-3 | TRBV2 | - | TGTGCCAGCAGTTCCGATAGCGGGGGACCGTATTTT | CASSSDSGGPYF
TRBD1 | TRBJ1-3 | TRBV11-2 | - | TGTGCCAGCAGCTTGAGACAGGGCGGAAACACCATATATTTT | CASSLRQGGNTIYF
TRBD1 | TRBJ1-6 | TRBV9 | - | TGTGCCAGCAGCTCCGGACAGGGGGATAATTCACCCCTCCACTTT | CASSSGQGDNSPLHF
- | TRBJ1-5 | TRBV11-2 | - | TGTGCCAGCAGCTCGGGAGTCCTTAGCAATCAGCCCCAGCATTTT | CASSSGVLSNQPQHF
TRBD1 | TRBJ2-7 | TRBV4-3 | once | TGCGCCAGCAGCCGAGAAACAGGGGGCCAGCCCTACGAGCAGTACTTC | CASSRETGGQPYEQYF
TRBD2 | TRBJ2-7 | TRBV6-2/TRBV6-3 | - | TGTGCCAGCAGTTTTCTAGCGGGACTAGCGACAGTCTGGCAGTACTTC | CASSFLAGLATVWQYF
- | TRBJ2-1 | TRBV9 | - | TGTGCCAGCAGCCCCTCCGTAGGGGGGGGAGCCTACAATGAGCAGTTCTTC | CASSPSVGGGAYNEQFF
- | TRBJ2-5 | TRBV7-9 | - | TGTGCCAGCAGCTTATGGACGGGGGTGCAAGAGACCCAGTACTTC | CASSLWTGVQETQYF
- | TRBJ2-3 | TRBV5-1 | - | TGCGCCAGCCACTTGGGTGTTGGGGACACAGATACGCAGTATTTT | CASHLGVGDTDTQYF
TRBD1 | TRBJ1-1 | TRBV3-1/TRBV3-2 | - | TGTGCCAGCAGCCAAACGGACAGGGGAAAAGCTTTCTTT | CASSQTDRGKAFF
- | TRBJ2-4 | TRBV14 | once | TGTGCCAGCAGCCAAGCCTCCGAGGGCCCCCCGGCCAAAAACATTCAGTACTTC | CASSQASEGPPAKNIQYF